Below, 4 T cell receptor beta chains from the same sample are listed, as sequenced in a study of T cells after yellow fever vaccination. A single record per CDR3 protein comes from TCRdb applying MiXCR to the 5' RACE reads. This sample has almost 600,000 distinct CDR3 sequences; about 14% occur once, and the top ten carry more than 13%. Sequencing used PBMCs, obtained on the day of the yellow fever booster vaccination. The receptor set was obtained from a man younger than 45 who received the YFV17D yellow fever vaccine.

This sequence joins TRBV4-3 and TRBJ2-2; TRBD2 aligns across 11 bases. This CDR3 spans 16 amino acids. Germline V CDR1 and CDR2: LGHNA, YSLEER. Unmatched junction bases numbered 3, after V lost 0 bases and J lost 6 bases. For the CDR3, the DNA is TGCGCCAGCAGCCAAGACACTAGCGGGAGACCCGGGGAGCTGTTTTTT. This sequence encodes CASSQDTSGRPGELFF.

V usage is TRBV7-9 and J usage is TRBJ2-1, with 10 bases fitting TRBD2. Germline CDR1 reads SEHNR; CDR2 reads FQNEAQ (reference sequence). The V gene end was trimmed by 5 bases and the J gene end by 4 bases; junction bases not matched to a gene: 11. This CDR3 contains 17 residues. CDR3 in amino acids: CASSPQTSGSFYNEQFF. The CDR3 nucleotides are TGTGCCAGCAGCCCTCAGACTAGCGGGTCTTTTTACAATGAGCAGTTCTTC. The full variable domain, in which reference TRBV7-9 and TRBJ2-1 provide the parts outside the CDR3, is DTGVSQNPRHKITKRGQNVTFRCDPISEHNRLYWYRQTLGQGPEFLTYFQNEAQLEKSRLLSDRFSAERPKGSFSTLEIQRTEQGDSAMYLCASSPQTSGSFYNEQFFGPGTRLTVL.

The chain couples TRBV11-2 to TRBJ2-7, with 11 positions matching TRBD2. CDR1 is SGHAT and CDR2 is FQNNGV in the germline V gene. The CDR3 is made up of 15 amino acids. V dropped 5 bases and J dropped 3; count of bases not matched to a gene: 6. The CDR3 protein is CASSLGLAVVYEQYF. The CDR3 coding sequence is TGTGCCAGCAGCCTGGGACTAGCGGTGGTCTACGAGCAGTACTTC.

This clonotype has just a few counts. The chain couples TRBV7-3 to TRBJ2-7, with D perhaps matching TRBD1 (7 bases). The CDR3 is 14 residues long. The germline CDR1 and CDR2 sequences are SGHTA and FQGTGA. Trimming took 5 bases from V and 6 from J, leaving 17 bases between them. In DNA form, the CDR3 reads TGTGCCAGCAGCCGCGGGACAGCCCAATCCGAGCAGTACTTC. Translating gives CASSRGTAQSEQYF.